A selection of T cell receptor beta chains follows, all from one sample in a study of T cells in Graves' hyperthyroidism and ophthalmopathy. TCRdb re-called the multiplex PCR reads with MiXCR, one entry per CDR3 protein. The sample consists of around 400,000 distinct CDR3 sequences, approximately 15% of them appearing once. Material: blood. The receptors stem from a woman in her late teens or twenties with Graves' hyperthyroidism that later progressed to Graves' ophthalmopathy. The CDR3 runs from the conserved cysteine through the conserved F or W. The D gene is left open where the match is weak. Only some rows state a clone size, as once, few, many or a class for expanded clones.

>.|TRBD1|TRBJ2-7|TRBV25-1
CASSGDRGVNEQYF
TGTGCCAGCAGTGGGGACAGGGGTGTAAACGAGCAGTACTTC
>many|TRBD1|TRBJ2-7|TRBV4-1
CASSRPDREREQYF
TGCGCCAGCAGCCGCCCGGACAGGGAGCGCGAGCAGTACTTC
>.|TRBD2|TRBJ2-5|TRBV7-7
CASSAGGGPQETQYF
TGTGCTAGCAGCGCCGGGGGGGGGCCGCAAGAGACCCAGTACTTC
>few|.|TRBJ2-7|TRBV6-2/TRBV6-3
CASSQVGDPYEQYF
TGTGCCAGCAGCCAGGTTGGTGATCCCTACGAGCAGTACTTC
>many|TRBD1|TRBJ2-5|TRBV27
CASSYGTGYTETQYF
TGTGCCAGCAGTTACGGGACAGGTTATACAGAGACCCAGTACTTC
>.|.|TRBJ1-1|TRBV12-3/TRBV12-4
CASTYIGSGGSEAFF
TGTGCCAGCACCTATATCGGGTCCGGGGGATCTGAAGCTTTCTTT
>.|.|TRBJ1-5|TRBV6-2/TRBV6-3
CASGTNSNQPQHF
TGTGCCAGCGGGACAAATAGCAATCAGCCCCAGCATTTT
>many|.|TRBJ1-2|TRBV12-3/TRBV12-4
CASSPLDGYTF
TGTGCCAGCAGCCCCCTTGATGGCTACACCTTC
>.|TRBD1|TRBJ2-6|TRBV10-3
CAISEGTALSGANVLTF
TGTGCCATCAGTGAAGGGACAGCCCTCTCTGGGGCCAACGTCCTGACTTTC
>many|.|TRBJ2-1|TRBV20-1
CSARDTQSSYNEQFF
TGCAGTGCTAGAGATACACAGTCCTCCTACAATGAGCAGTTCTTC
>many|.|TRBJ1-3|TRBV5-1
CASRGAGNTIYF
TGCGCCAGCCGGGGAGCCGGAAACACCATATATTTT
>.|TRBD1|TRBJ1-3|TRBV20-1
CSARRQGEPAIYF
TGCAGTGCTAGAAGACAGGGGGAACCTGCCATATATTTT
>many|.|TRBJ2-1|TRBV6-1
CASIKGGQYNEQFF
TGTGCCAGCATAAAAGGAGGGCAGTACAATGAGCAGTTCTTC
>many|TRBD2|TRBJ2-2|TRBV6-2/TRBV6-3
CASSLRGERGNTGELFF
TGTGCCAGCAGCCTGCGGGGCGAGCGGGGGAACACCGGGGAGCTGTTTTTT
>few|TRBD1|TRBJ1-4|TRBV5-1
CASSSSGGVNEKLFF
TGCGCCAGCAGTTCTTCAGGGGGCGTTAATGAAAAACTGTTTTTT
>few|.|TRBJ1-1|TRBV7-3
CASSLNGNTEAFF
TGTGCCAGCAGCTTAAATGGAAACACTGAAGCTTTCTTT
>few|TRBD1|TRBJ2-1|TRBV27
CASSSRDRGNEQFF
TGTGCCAGCAGTTCCCGGGACAGGGGCAATGAGCAGTTCTTC
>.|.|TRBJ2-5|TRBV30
CACGQETQYF
TGTGCCTGCGGCCAAGAGACCCAGTACTTC
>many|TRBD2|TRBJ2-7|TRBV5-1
CASRLGLPYEQYF
TGCGCCAGCAGGTTGGGACTACCCTACGAGCAGTACTTC
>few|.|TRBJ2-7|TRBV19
CASSTVGPYEQYF
TGTGCCAGTAGTACAGTAGGCCCCTACGAGCAGTACTTC